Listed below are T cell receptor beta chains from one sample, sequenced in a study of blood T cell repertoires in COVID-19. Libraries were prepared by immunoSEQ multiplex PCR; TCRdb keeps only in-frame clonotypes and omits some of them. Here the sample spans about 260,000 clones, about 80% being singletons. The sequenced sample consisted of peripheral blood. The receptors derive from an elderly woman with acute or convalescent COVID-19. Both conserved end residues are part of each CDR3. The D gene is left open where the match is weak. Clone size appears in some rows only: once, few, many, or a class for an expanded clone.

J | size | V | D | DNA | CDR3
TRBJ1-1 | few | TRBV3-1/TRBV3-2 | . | TGTGCCAGCAGCCCTCGACGCGGGGGCCAGGGGAGGACTGAAGCTTTCTTT | CASSPRRGGQGRTEAFF
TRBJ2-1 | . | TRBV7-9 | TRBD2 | TGTGCCAGCAGCTTAGTGGGACTAGCGGGCAATGAGCAGTTCTTC | CASSLVGLAGNEQFF
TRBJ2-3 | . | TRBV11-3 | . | TGTGCCAGCAGCTTCCAGAGCACAGATACGCAGTATTTT | CASSFQSTDTQYF
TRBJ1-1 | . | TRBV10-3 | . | TGTGCCATCAGTCAACAGGGAATGAGTGAAGCTTTCTTT | CAISQQGMSEAFF
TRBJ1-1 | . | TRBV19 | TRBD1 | TGTGCCAGTAGTAACTTCGGGACAGGGAACACTGAAGCTTTCTTT | CASSNFGTGNTEAFF
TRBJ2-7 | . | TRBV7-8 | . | TGTGCCAGCAGCTTAGACGGGAGCCCCACCTACGAGCAGTACTTC | CASSLDGSPTYEQYF
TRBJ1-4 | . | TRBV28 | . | TGTGCCAGCCACTATGTGGGTGATGAAAAACTGTTTTTT | CASHYVGDEKLFF
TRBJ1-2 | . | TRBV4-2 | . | TGTGCCAGCAGCCAAGATGTTTTAGGGGCGACAGATGGCTACACCTTC | CASSQDVLGATDGYTF
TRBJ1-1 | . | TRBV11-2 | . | TGTGCCAGCAGCTTAGACAAGGGGGCTGAAGCTTTCTTT | CASSLDKGAEAFF
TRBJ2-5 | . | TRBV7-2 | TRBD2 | TGTGCCAGCAGCTTAGGGGTAGCGGGGGGGTCAGAGACCCAGTACTTC | CASSLGVAGGSETQYF
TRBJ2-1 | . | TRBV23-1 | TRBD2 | TGCGCCAGCAGTCAATCTAAGCGGGAGGGCCCAAATGAGCAGTTCTTC | CASSQSKREGPNEQFF
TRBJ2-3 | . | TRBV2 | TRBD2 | TGTGCCAGCAGTCAGCGGATGGCGGGGGGGCTGGTCTACACCACAGATACGCAGTATTTT | CASSQRMAGGLVYTTDTQYF
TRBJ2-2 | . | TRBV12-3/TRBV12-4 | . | TGTGCCAGCAGCTATAACACCGGGGAGCTGTTTTTT | CASSYNTGELFF
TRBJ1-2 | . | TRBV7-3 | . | TGTGCCAGCAGCTTGGGGCAGGGGTATGGCTACACCTTC | CASSLGQGYGYTF
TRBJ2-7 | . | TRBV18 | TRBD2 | TGTGCCAGCTCACCGGGACTAGCGGGGGGGCTCGAGCAGTACTTC | CASSPGLAGGLEQYF
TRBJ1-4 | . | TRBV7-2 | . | TGTGCCAGCAGCCATATAGGACAGCCCGGGCCTAATGAAAAACTGTTTTTT | CASSHIGQPGPNEKLFF
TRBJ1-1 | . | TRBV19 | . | TGTGCCAGTAGTTTGAGGACTGAAGCTTTCTTT | CASSLRTEAFF
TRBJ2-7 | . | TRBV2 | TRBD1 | TGTGCCAGCACCACACAGGGGGCGGCCTACGAGCAGTACTTC | CASTTQGAAYEQYF
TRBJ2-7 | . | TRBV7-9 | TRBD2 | TGTGCCAGCAGCTTAACTAGCGTCTACGAGCAGTACTTC | CASSLTSVYEQYF
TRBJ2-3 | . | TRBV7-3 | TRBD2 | TGTGCCAGCAGCAGCGGGATTAGCACAGATACGCAGTATTTT | CASSSGISTDTQYF
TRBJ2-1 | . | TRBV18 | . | TGTGCCAGCTCACCCCCCTCGGCCTACAATGAGCAGTTCTTC | CASSPPSAYNEQFF
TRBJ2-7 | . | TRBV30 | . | TGTGCCTGGAACAGGGACTACGAGCAGTACTTC | CAWNRDYEQYF
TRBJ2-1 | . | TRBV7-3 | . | TGTGCCAGCAGCCAACAGGCAGCTAGCTACAATGAGCAGTTCTTC | CASSQQAASYNEQFF
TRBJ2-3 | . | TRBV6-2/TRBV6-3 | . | TGTGCCAGCAGTACCCACAGTCTTAGCACAGATACGCAGTATTTT | CASSTHSLSTDTQYF
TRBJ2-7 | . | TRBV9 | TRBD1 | TGTGCCAGCAGCGTCACCCCGGGACAGAAAATAAACGAGCAGTACTTC | CASSVTPGQKINEQYF
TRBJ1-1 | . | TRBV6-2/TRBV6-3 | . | TGTGCCAGCAGTTCAAGGGCAGGGATGAACACTGAAGCTTTCTTT | CASSSRAGMNTEAFF
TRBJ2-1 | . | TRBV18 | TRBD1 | TGTGCCAGTTCCCAACAGGGGAATGAGCAGTTCTTC | CASSQQGNEQFF
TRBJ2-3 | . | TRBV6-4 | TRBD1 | TGTGCCAGCAGTTTGGGGCAGGGGGCGAGAACAGATACGCAGTATTTT | CASSLGQGARTDTQYF
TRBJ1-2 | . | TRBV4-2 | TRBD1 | TGTGCCAGCAGCCAAGATTGGACAGGGGGCAGGTATGGCTACACCTTC | CASSQDWTGGRYGYTF
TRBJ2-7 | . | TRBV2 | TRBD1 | TGTGCCAGCAGTGACACGGACAGGGCCTACGAGCAGTACTTC | CASSDTDRAYEQYF
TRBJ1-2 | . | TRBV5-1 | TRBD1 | TGCGCCAGCAGCAAAAGACAGGGGAACTATGGCTACACCTTC | CASSKRQGNYGYTF
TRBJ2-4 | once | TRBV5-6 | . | TGTGCCAGCAGCTTGTCTAGCAGTCACATTCAGTACTTC | CASSLSSSHIQYF
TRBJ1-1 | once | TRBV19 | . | TGTGCCAGTAGTAGTTTTTTGGGCGTTAACACTGAAGCTTTCTTT | CASSSFLGVNTEAFF
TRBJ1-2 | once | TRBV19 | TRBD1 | TGTGCCAGTAGCCTAAGGACCCAGGGGGTAGAAGGCTATGGCTACACCTTC | CASSLRTQGVEGYGYTF
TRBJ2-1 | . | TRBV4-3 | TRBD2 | TGCGCCAGCAGCCAAGTAATCCCTCCGAGCGGGAGGGCATTTGATGAGCAGTTCTTC | CASSQVIPPSGRAFDEQFF
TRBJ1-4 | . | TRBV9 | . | TGTGCCAGCAGTGCCGGTCTCGCGGCAACTAATGAAAAACTGTTTTTT | CASSAGLAATNEKLFF
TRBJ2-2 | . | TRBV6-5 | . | TGTGCCAGCAGTTCTCCAGGGGCCACCGGGGAGCTGTTTTTT | CASSSPGATGELFF
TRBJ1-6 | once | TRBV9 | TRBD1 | TGTGCCAGCAGCGGGACAGGAGTTTATAATTCACCCCTCCACTTT | CASSGTGVYNSPLHF
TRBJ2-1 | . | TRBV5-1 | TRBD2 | TGCGCCAGCAGCGCGGGGGGACTAGCGGTTTACAATGAGCAGTTCTTC | CASSAGGLAVYNEQFF
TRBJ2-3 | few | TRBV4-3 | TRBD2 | TGCGCCAGCAGCCAAGATCTGGCTAGCGGGAGGGATACGCAGTATTTT | CASSQDLASGRDTQYF
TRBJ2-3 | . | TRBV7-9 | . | TGTGCCAGCAGCTTAGCACCGAGCCAGGGGGGGCAGTATTTT | CASSLAPSQGGQYF
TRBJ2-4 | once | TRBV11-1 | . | TGTGCCAGCAGCTTATTGAACAGCGGAAACATTCAGTACTTC | CASSLLNSGNIQYF
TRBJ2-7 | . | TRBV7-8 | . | TGTGCCAGCAGCTCCCTCCGCTACGAGCAGTACTTC | CASSSLRYEQYF
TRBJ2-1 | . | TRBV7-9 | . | TGTGCCAGCAGCTTAGCGCGAGGGAATGAGCAGTTCTTC | CASSLARGNEQFF
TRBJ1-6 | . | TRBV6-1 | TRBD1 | TGTGCCAGCAGTCCGAGGGGACAGGACGGTTCACCCCTCCACTTT | CASSPRGQDGSPLHF
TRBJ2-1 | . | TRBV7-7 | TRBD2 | TGTGCCAGCACCCCGGGACTAGCGACTTACAATGAGCAGTTCTTC | CASTPGLATYNEQFF
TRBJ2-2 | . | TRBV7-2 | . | TGTGCCAGCAGCCCAACGTTTATGAGCGGGTTTAACACCGGGGAGCTGTTTTTT | CASSPTFMSGFNTGELFF
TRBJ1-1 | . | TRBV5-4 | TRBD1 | TGTGCCAGCCCAATGATTTCGGGACAGGAACTGAAGGCGAGCACTGAAGCTTTCTTT | CASPMISGQELKASTEAFF
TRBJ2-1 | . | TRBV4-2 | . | TGTGCCAGCAGCCAAGACACTTCCTACAATGAGCAGTTCTTC | CASSQDTSYNEQFF
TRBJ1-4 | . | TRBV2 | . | TGTGCCAGCAGTAAGGAGGCAGGAGGGGTGCGACTGTTTTTT | CASSKEAGGVRLFF
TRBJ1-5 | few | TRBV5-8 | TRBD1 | TGTGCCAGCAGCAGGGGACAGGGGGACAATCAGCCCCAGCATTTT | CASSRGQGDNQPQHF
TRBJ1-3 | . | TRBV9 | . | TGTGCCAGCAGCGGGGGACACCACTCTGGAAACACCATATATTTT | CASSGGHHSGNTIYF
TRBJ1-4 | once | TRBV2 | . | TGTGCCAGCAGTGAATTCGGGAGCTATAATGAAAAACTGTTTTTT | CASSEFGSYNEKLFF
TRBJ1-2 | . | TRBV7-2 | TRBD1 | TGTGCCAGCAGCTTAGAAACCACCCCTACAGGGGGCCGTAGCTATGGCTACACCTTC | CASSLETTPTGGRSYGYTF
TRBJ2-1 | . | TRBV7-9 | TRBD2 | TGTGCCACCCGCGCAGGGGAAAAACTAGCGGGAGACCTGGATGAGCAGTTCTTC | CATRAGEKLAGDLDEQFF
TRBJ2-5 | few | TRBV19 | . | TGTGCCAGTAGTATAGGGGGAGCGGGCCAAGAGACCCAGTACTTC | CASSIGGAGQETQYF
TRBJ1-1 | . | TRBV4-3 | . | TGCGCCAGCAGCCGGAACCTCCGGGACATACACATGAACACTGAAGCTTTCTTT | CASSRNLRDIHMNTEAFF
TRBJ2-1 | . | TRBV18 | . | TGTGCCAGCTCACCCAGGACTAGGGGGGATGAGCAGTTCTTC | CASSPRTRGDEQFF
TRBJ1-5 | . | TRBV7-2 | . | TGTGCCAGCAGCCGCGGGTCCTTTAGCAATCAGCCCCAGCATTTT | CASSRGSFSNQPQHF